Listed here are 6 T cell receptor beta chains from one sample, sequenced in a study of T cells in Graves' hyperthyroidism and ophthalmopathy. The investigators amplified TCR beta CDR3 regions from RNA transcripts. With the HTBI primer set, the TCR CDR3 went through a first round of RT-PCR. Using its own MiXCR run on the multiplex PCR reads, TCRdb lists one record per CDR3 protein. Of 450,000 to 600,000 distinct CDR3 sequences listed, roughly 15% are singletons. Sequenced material: blood. The receptors here all came from a woman aged 40 to 55 with Graves' hyperthyroidism.

This clonotype was recorded at least ten times. The rearrangement joins TRBV10-3 to TRBJ2-6; no reliable D call. The CDR3 spans 17 residues. The V gene's germline CDR1 is ENHRY and CDR2 SYGVKD. V was clipped by 3 bases and J by 1 base, with 13 bases between them. CDR3 DNA sequence: TGTGCCATCAGTGACGAGGCGAGGTTGTCTGGGGCCAACGTCCTGACTTTC. This translates into CAISDEARLSGANVLTF.

This clonotype was seen a few times. Being one base from a much bigger clone, this may be a read error. V and J are TRBV12-3 or TRBV12-4 and TRBJ2-2, with 16 bases identical to TRBD2. This CDR3 spans 18 amino acids. The CDR3, as DNA: TGTGCCAGCAGTTTATCGGGACTAGCGGGAGGGAACACCGGGGAGCTGTCTTTT. Translating gives CASSLSGLAGGNTGELSF.

This clonotype was seen repeatedly, ten times or more. The CDR3, as DNA: TGCGCCAGCAGCCTCCTTCAGGTATACAATGAGCAGTTCTTC. Its translation is CASSLLQVYNEQFF. The chain uses TRBV5-1 and TRBJ2-1; no firm D call. CDR1 SGHRS and CDR2 YFSETQ come from the germline V gene. The V and J ends lost 4 bases and 4 bases respectively, with 12 bases between them. This CDR3 has 14 residues.

In its sample, this clonotype was seen many times. The CDR3 DNA reads as TGTGCCAGCAGTCCCCAAAACAGGGGTATACTTGAAGCTTTCTTT. It encodes CASSPQNRGILEAFF. This chain connects TRBV28 to TRBJ1-1; 7 bases align to TRBD1. Germline lookup yields CDR1 MDHEN and CDR2 SYDVKM. The CDR3 has 15 amino acids. V lost 5 bases to trimming and J lost 7 bases; unmatched junction nucleotides: 13. Filled out from reference TRBV28 and TRBJ1-1, the complete variable domain reads DVKVTQSSRYLVKRTGEKVFLECVQDMDHENMFWYRQDPGLGLRLIYFSYDVKMKEKGDIPEGYSVSREKKERFSLILESASTNQTSMYLCASSPQNRGILEAFFGQGTRLTVV.

This sequence joins TRBV18 and TRBJ2-7, with no clear D. Germline V gives CDR1 KGHSH, CDR2 LQKENI. The CDR3 spans 13 residues. With 3 bases removed from V and 3 bases from J, the gap between germline ends came to 9 bases. This CDR3 is CASSPRSDYEQYF. For the CDR3, the DNA is TGTGCCAGCTCACCTCGGTCGGACTACGAGCAGTACTTC.

This clonotype was picked up one time. The rearrangement joins TRBV7-3 to TRBJ2-3, with 11 bases fitting TRBD2. Germline V gives CDR1 SGHTA, CDR2 FQGTGA. V lost 5 bases, J lost 5 bases, and 6 bases stayed unmatched. The CDR3 is 15 residues long. CDR3 DNA sequence: TGTGCCAGCAGCCCCCCGACTAGCGGGGTAGATACGCAGTATTTT. It translates to CASSPPTSGVDTQYF.